This TCR beta chain is drawn from a study of memory CD4+ T cells and cytomegalovirus serostatus (dated by TCRdb to about 2019). Concerning the study at large: A total of roughly 35 healthy Belgian adults, of whom 9 were CMV seropositive and about 24 were CMV seronegative, were included in the cohort. CD4+ memory TCRbeta repertoires of a Belgian cohort with known cytomegalovirus serostatus were sequenced in order to replicate a published TCR-based CMV serostatus classifier. Here is what the overall study found, with its caveats: Only CD4+CD45RO+ memory cells were sequenced, in contrast to the original study, in which naive and memory CD4+ and CD8+ populations were covered. The original-framework classifier achieved a median bootstrapped AUC of about 0.94 with a 95% CI of 0.76-1.00 on the Belgian cohort. Of more than 150 previously reported CMV-associated TCRbeta sequences, around 67 appeared in the CD4+ memory repertoires, each in one to five individuals. For predicting CMV serostatus, the median bootstrapped AUC was approximately 0.95 using the original framework and 0.9 to 0.92 using a US-trained random forest. Results were interpreted as suggesting that the CMV-associated TCR signature is largely present in the CD4+ memory repertoire.

The Quick-DNA Microprep Kit was used to extract genomic DNA from the sorted cells. TCRbeta DNA was amplified with the immunoSEQ hsTCRbeta kit following the manufacturer's protocol. TCRbeta libraries were sequenced on an Illumina MiSeq instrument. As for the original processing: Removing out-of-frame sequences left approximately 2,400,000 distinct TCRbeta sequences, an average of about 67,000 per individual. Each individual was scored according to the count of roughly 160 previously reported CMV-associated TCRbeta sequences and the total productive distinct TCRbeta count. A beta-binomial model was reimplemented in Python, and scikit-learn random forests with default parameters were trained on US cohort data. Classifier performance on the Belgian cohort was summarized as median AUC with percentile confidence intervals over 10,000 bootstrap iterations. Imported from immuneACCESS, the table was reduced by TCRdb to in-frame sequences with V and J called. These copies leave out some clones; in studies compared against another copy, an unresolved V gene accounts for under half, and the cause of the remainder is not known. V and J calls and clone size follow that table, whereas D and trimming were derived from the DNA. The sample yields approximately 41,000 clones; approximately 80% were counted once. The ten largest make up approximately 6.5% of the sample.

The CDR3 numbers 11 residues from cysteine through phenylalanine. Solely the CDR3 DNA is kept, with 33 bases framed from the first base. The germline V gene specifies ENHRY as CDR1 and SYGVKD as CDR2. As concerns this clone: What antigen it recognizes has not been identified. Germline is not matched at one junction end, which may reflect a read error.

A FACSAria II was used to sort memory CD4+ T cells, defined as single viable CD3+CD4+CD8-CD45RO+ cells. CMV serostatus was assessed using a Roche Elecsys assay, by which serum IgG against CMV pp150, pp28, p38 and p52 was detected. After the samples were thawed, total CD4+ T cells were enriched through positive selection using CD4 magnetic microbeads. The samples came from a separate study whose specific focus was interrogating the CD4+ T cell memory repertoire. Peripheral blood mononuclear cells were isolated and cryopreserved following standard operating procedures; serum was stored at -80 °C. Staining used CD3-PerCP (BW264/56), CD4-APC (RPA-T4), CD45RO-PE (UCHT1) and CD8-Pacific Orange (3B5) antibodies, with Sytox blue excluding non-viable cells.

The V and J genes are TRBV10-3 and TRBJ1-1; 8 bases in the middle match TRBD1. The sequenced material came from memory CD4+ T cells from blood. This TCR was recovered from an adult in good health and CMV-seronegative. The CDR3 loop reads CPIRQGPEAFF. Here is the DNA: TGCCCTATCAGACAGGGGCCTGAAGCTTTCTTT.